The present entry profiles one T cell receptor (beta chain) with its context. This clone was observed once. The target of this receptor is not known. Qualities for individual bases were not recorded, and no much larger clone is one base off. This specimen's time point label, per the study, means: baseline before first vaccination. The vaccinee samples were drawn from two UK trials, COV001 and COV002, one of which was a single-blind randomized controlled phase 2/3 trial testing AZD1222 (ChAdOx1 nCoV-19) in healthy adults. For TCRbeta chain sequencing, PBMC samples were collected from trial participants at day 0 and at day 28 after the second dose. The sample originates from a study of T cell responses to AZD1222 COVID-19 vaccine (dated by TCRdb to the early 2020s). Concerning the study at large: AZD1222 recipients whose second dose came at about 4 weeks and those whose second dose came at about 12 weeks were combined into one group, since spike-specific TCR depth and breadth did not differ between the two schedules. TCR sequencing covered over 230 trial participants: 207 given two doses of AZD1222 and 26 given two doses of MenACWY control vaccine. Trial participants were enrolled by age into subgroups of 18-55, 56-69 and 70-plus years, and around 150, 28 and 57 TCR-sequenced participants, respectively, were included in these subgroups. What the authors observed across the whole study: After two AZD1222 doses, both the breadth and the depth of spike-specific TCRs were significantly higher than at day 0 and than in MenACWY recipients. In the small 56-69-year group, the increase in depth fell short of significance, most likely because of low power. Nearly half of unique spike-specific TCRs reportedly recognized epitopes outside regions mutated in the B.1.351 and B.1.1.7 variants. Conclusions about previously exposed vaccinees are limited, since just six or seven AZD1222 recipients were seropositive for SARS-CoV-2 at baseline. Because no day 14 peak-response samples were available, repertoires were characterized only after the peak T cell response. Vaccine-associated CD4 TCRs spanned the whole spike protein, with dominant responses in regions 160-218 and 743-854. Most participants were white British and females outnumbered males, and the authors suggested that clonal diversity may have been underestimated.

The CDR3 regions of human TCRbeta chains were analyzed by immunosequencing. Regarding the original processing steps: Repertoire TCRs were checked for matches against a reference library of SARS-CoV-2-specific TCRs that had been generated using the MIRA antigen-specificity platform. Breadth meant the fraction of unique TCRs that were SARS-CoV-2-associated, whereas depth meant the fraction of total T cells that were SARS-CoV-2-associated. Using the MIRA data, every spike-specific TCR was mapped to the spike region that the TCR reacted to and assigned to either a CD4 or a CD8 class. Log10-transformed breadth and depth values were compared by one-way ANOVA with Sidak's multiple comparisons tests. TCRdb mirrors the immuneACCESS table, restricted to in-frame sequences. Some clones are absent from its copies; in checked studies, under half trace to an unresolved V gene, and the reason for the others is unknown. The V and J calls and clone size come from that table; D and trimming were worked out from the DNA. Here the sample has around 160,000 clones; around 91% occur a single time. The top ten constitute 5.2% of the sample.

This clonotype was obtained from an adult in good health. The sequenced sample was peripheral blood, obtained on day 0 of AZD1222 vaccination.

The CDR3 in this case is CASSPQGDTQYF. The nucleotide sequence reads TGTGCCAGCTCACCACAGGGAGATACGCAGTATTTT. The chain employs TRBV18 and TRBJ2-3, with an unclear D gene assignment. V is clipped by 1 base and J by 5 bases, and the sequence between their germline boundaries is 4 bases long. The CDR3 goes from the cysteine to the phenylalanine over 12 residues. The sequence is cut down to CDR3 DNA, 36 bases in frame from base 1. Based on the germline V gene, the CDR1 and CDR2 sequences are KGHSH and LQKENI.